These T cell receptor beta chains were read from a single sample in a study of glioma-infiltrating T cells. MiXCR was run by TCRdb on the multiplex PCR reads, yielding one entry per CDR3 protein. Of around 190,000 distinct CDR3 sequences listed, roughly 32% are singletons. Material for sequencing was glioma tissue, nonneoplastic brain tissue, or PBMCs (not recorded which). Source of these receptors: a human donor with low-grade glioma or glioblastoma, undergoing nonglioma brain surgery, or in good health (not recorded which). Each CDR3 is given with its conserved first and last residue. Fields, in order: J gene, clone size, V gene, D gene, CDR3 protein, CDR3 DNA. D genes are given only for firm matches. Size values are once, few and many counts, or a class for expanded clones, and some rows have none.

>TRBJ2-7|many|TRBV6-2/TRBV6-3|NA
CASSYGGPGEQYF
TGTGCCAGCAGTTACGGGGGACCAGGGGAGCAGTACTTC
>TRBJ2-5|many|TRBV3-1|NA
CASSQETARRRGETQYF
TGTGCCAGCAGCCAAGAAACTGCACGGCGACGGGGAGAGACCCAGTACTTC
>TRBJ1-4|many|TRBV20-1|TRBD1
CSAPGTGAEKLFF
TGCAGTGCTCCTGGGACAGGTGCTGAAAAACTGTTTTTT
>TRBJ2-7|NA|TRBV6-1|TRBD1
CASSGRTGEAYEQYF
TGTGCCAGCAGCGGCAGGACAGGAGAGGCCTACGAGCAGTACTTC
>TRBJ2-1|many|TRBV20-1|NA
CSARGLAYNEQFF
TGCAGTGCTAGAGGACTAGCCTACAATGAGCAGTTCTTC
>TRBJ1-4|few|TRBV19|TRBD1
CASSLRTGAEKLFF
TGTGCCAGTAGTTTACGGACAGGGGCCGAAAAACTGTTTTTT
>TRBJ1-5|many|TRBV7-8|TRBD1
CASQTGANSNQPQHF
TGTGCCAGCCAAACAGGGGCTAATAGCAATCAGCCCCAGCATTTT
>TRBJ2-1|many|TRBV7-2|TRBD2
CASSLRGGASYNEQFF
TGTGCCAGCAGCTTAAGGGGAGGGGCGTCCTACAATGAGCAGTTCTTC
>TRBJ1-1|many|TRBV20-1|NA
CSASKPGQNTEAFF
TGCAGTGCTAGTAAACCGGGACAGAACACTGAAGCTTTCTTT
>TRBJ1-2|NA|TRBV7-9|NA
CASSSGSGGRGGYTF
TGTGCCAGCAGCTCCGGAAGCGGGGGGAGAGGTGGCTACACCTTC
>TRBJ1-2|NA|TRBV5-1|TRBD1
CASTGQGAPGYTF
TGCGCCAGCACGGGACAGGGGGCGCCTGGCTACACCTTC
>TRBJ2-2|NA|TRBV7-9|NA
CASSDPTIFRAGELFF
TGTGCCAGCAGCGATCCCACTATCTTTCGGGCCGGGGAGCTGTTTTTT
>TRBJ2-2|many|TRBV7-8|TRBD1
CASSLQGVTGELFF
TGTGCCAGCAGCTTACAGGGGGTGACCGGGGAGCTGTTTTTT
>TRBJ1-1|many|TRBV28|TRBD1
CASRGQGRTEAFF
TGTGCCAGCAGGGGACAGGGCCGAACTGAAGCTTTCTTT
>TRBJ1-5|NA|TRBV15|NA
CATSRYMSYSNQPQHF
TGTGCCACCAGTAGATACATGTCTTATAGCAATCAGCCCCAGCATTTT
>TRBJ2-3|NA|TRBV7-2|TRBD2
CASISSGKVVADTQYF
TGTGCCAGCATCTCAAGCGGGAAGGTGGTGGCAGATACGCAGTATTTT
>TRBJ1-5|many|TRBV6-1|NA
CASSQRQGPQHF
TGTGCCAGCTCGCAGCGCCAGGGTCCTCAGCATTTT
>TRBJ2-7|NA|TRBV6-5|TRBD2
CASSSRTSGRTNYNEQYF
TGTGCCAGCAGTTCCAGGACTAGCGGGAGGACAAACTACAACGAGCAGTACTTC
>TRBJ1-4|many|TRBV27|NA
CASRSWRDTNEKLFF
TGTGCCAGCAGGTCCTGGAGGGACACTAATGAAAAACTGTTTTTT
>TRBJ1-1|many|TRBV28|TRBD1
CASMEAGTGATEAFF
TGTGCCAGCATGGAGGCCGGGACAGGGGCCACTGAAGCTTTCTTT
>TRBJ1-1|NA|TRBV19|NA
CASSISQARLGRRTEAFF
TGTGCCAGTAGTATTTCCCAAGCTCGTCTCGGGAGGCGTACTGAAGCTTTCTTT
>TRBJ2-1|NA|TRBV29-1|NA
CSSIRDIYNEQFF
TGCAGCTCAATCCGGGACATTTACAATGAGCAGTTCTTC
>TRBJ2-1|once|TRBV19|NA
CASSPDRMDSDGQFF
TGTGCCAGTAGTCCCGACAGGATGGATAGCGATGGGCAGTTCTTC
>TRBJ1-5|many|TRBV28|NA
CASSSGTAPVPQHF
TGTGCCAGCAGTTCCGGGACCGCACCGGTGCCCCAGCATTTT
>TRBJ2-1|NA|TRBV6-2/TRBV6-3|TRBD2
CASSYQRGRDNEQFF
TGTGCCAGCAGTTACCAGCGGGGACGAGATAATGAGCAGTTCTTC
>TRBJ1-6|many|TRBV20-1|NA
CSAIPGWDSPLHF
TGCAGTGCTATACCAGGGTGGGATTCACCCCTCCACTTT
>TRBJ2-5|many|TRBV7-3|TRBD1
CASSSTGGAETQYF
TGTGCCAGCAGCTCGACAGGGGGCGCAGAGACCCAGTACTTC
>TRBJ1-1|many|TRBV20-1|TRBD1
CSAAGETGSTEAFF
TGCAGTGCTGCGGGGGAGACAGGGTCCACTGAAGCTTTCTTT
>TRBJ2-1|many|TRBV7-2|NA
CASSLSGGGVNEQFF
TGTGCCAGCAGCTTAAGTGGGGGGGGCGTCAATGAGCAGTTCTTC
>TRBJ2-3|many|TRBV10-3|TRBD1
CAISALDRGYTDTQYF
TGTGCCATCAGTGCCCTGGACAGGGGATACACAGATACGCAGTATTTT
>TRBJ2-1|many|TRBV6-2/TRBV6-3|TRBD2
CASRPRTSSYNEQFF
TGTGCCAGCAGGCCCAGGACTAGCTCCTACAATGAGCAGTTCTTC
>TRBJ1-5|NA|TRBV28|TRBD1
CASSSSRQGLNQPQHF
TGTGCCAGCAGTTCAAGTCGACAGGGTCTCAATCAGCCCCAGCATTTT
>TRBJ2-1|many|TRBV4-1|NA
CASSLPGSNEQFF
TGCGCCAGCAGCCTCCCCGGGAGCAATGAGCAGTTCTTC
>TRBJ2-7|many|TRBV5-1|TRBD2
CASSSPRGTTYEQYF
TGCGCCAGCAGCTCCCCCCGTGGGACTACGTACGAGCAGTACTTC
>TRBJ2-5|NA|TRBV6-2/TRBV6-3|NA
CASSPNLAWQGTQYF
TGTGCCAGCAGTCCCAACCTAGCTTGGCAAGGGACCCAGTACTTC
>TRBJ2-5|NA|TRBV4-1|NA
CASSQGSEQKETQYF
TGCGCCAGCAGCCAAGGATCTGAACAGAAAGAGACCCAGTACTTC
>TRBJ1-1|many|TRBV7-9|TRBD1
CASSGGQANTEAFF
TGTGCCAGCAGCGGCGGACAGGCGAACACTGAAGCTTTCTTT
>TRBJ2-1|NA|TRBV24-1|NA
CATSGSSYNQQFF
TGTGCCACCAGTGGGAGCTCCTACAATCAGCAGTTCTTC
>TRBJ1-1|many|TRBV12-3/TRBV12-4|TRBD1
CASSSGTGAEAFF
TGTGCCAGCAGCTCCGGGACAGGGGCTGAAGCTTTCTTT
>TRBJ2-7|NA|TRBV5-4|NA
CASRPSWGRDYEQYF
TGCGCCAGCAGACCCTCGTGGGGGCGGGATTACGAGCAGTACTTC
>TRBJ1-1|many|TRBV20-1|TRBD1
CSARYPGTGGTEAFF
TGCAGTGCTAGATACCCCGGGACAGGGGGCACTGAAGCTTTCTTT
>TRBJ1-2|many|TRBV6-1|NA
CASTLRGSHGYTF
TGTGCCAGCACCTTACGGGGATCACATGGCTACACCTTC
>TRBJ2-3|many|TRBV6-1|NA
CASSVTGTPSDTQYF
TGTGCCAGCAGTGTTACAGGGACCCCGTCGGATACGCAGTATTTT
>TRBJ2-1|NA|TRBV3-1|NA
CASSQDLSNHEQFF
TGTGCCAGCAGCCAAGATTTGAGTAACCACGAGCAGTTCTTC
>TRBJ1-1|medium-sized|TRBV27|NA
CASSSDGPDTEAFF
TGTGCCAGCAGTTCCGATGGACCGGACACTGAAGCTTTCTTT
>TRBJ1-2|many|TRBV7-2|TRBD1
CASSSQRDREYGYTF
TGTGCCAGCAGCTCCCAAAGGGACAGGGAGTATGGCTACACCTTC
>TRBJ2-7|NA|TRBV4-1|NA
CASSQDRSDGSDEQYF
TGCGCCAGCAGCCAAGATAGATCGGACGGGTCGGACGAGCAGTACTTC
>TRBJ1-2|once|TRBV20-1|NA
CSARATGSSSHGYTF
TGCAGTGCTAGAGCCACCGGGTCTAGCTCTCATGGCTACACCTTC
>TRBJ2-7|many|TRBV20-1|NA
CSARVTGSDEQYF
TGCAGTGCTAGAGTCACAGGGTCCGACGAGCAGTACTTC
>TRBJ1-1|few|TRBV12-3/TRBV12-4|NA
CASTLGWTPVYPEAFF
TGTGCCAGCACCCTCGGGTGGACCCCGGTTTACCCTGAAGCTTTCTTT
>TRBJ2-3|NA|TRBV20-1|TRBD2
CSARELAGALRSTDTQYF
TGCAGTGCTAGAGAACTAGCGGGAGCCCTACGTTCCACAGATACGCAGTATTTT
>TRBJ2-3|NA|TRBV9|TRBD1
CASSATGTGGFTDTQYF
TGTGCCAGCAGCGCTACCGGGACAGGGGGTTTCACAGATACGCAGTATTTT
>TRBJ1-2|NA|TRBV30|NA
CAWSVGTLYGYTF
TGTGCCTGGAGTGTCGGGACACTTTATGGCTACACCTTC
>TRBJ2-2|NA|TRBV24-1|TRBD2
CANTGTINTGELFF
TGTGCCAACACCGGGACTATAAACACCGGGGAGCTGTTTTTT
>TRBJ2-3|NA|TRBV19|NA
CASRWGASTDTQYF
TGTGCCAGTAGATGGGGGGCTAGCACAGATACGCAGTATTTT